This is a list of T cell receptor beta chains from one sample in a study of blood T cell repertoires in COVID-19. Libraries were prepared by immunoSEQ multiplex PCR; TCRdb keeps only in-frame clonotypes and omits some of them. The table records 210,000 or so clones, about 90% of them present only once. Sequenced sample: peripheral blood. The receptors were gathered from a man between 25 and 39 years old with acute or convalescent COVID-19. Each CDR3 is given with its conserved first and last residue. A D gene is named only where the DNA matches it firmly. The size field is filled for only some rows; it gives once, few, many or a size class.

v_gene	abundance	j_gene	d_gene	CDR3nt	CDR3aa
TRBV4-1	NA	TRBJ1-5	NA	TGCGCCAGCAGCCGAACCCTATATAGCAATCAGCCCCAGCATTTT	CASSRTLYSNQPQHF
TRBV28	NA	TRBJ1-4	TRBD1	TGTGCCAGCAGTCCGACAGGGGATCCGACGGGTAATGAAAAACTGTTTTTT	CASSPTGDPTGNEKLFF
TRBV6-5	NA	TRBJ1-3	NA	TGTGCCAGCAGTTACTCACAGGGCAGCTCTGGAAACACCATATATTTT	CASSYSQGSSGNTIYF
TRBV4-1	once	TRBJ1-4	TRBD1	TGCGCCAGCAGCCAACTACAGGGGGCGGGTGAAAAACTGTTTTTT	CASSQLQGAGEKLFF
TRBV18	NA	TRBJ1-1	NA	TGTGCCAGCTCACCAGGCCCCCCTACGGGAGACACTGAAGCTTTCTTT	CASSPGPPTGDTEAFF
TRBV28	once	TRBJ1-6	NA	TGTGCCAGCAGTACCTCGACAGCAAGATCACCCCTCCACTTT	CASSTSTARSPLHF
TRBV7-8	NA	TRBJ2-7	TRBD2	TGTGCCAGCAGAGGGCGGGAGGTTCGCGACGAGCAGTACTTC	CASRGREVRDEQYF
TRBV3-1/TRBV3-2	NA	TRBJ1-4	NA	TGTGCCAGCAGCCAAGGGCGAGGGGGTCGGGAAAAACTGTTTTTT	CASSQGRGGREKLFF
TRBV5-5	NA	TRBJ2-2	NA	TGTGCCAGCAGCCGAGATACGGTCGGGGAGCTGTTTTTT	CASSRDTVGELFF
TRBV28	NA	TRBJ1-5	NA	TGTGCCAGCAGTGTTAATTCTCCCTCTGTCAATCAGCCCCAGCATTTT	CASSVNSPSVNQPQHF
TRBV30	once	TRBJ2-3	NA	TGTGCCTGGAGTAAATTTGGGGGCCTCACAGATACGCAGTATTTT	CAWSKFGGLTDTQYF
TRBV18	once	TRBJ1-1	NA	TGTGCCAGCTCACCCAGACAGCCCTCCTTGGTAAACACTGAAGCTTTCTTT	CASSPRQPSLVNTEAFF
TRBV19	NA	TRBJ2-7	TRBD2	TGTGCCAGTAGTATGGCTAGCGGGTTTTACGAGCAGTACTTC	CASSMASGFYEQYF
TRBV3-1/TRBV3-2	NA	TRBJ1-2	NA	TGTGCCAGCAGTGGACAGCGGAGCTATGGCTACACCTTC	CASSGQRSYGYTF
TRBV7-9	once	TRBJ1-5	TRBD1	TGTGCCAGCAGCTTAGAACAGGGGACCCAGCATTTT	CASSLEQGTQHF
TRBV28	NA	TRBJ2-1	NA	TGTGCCAGCAGACTTCGTCCGCAAACGTTCAATGAGCAGTTCTTC	CASRLRPQTFNEQFF
TRBV5-1	NA	TRBJ1-2	TRBD1	TGCGCCAGCAGCTTGGGGACAGGCAGTAATGGCTACACCTTC	CASSLGTGSNGYTF
TRBV18	NA	TRBJ2-1	TRBD2	TGTGCCAGCTCATGGGGAGGGGATGAGCAGTTCTTC	CASSWGGDEQFF
TRBV24-1	NA	TRBJ2-1	TRBD2	TGTGCCACCAGTGATCCCCACCGGGGGGAGAATGAGCAGTTCTTC	CATSDPHRGENEQFF
TRBV28	NA	TRBJ2-7	NA	TGTGCCAGCAGTTCTCTGACTAGACTCTACGAGCAGTACTTC	CASSSLTRLYEQYF
TRBV6-6	NA	TRBJ2-1	NA	TGTGCCAGCAGTTACTCGAGCTCCTACAATGAGCAGTTCTTC	CASSYSSSYNEQFF
TRBV9	NA	TRBJ2-3	NA	TGTGCCAGCAGCGTAGTGACAGCCGCAGATACGCAGTATTTT	CASSVVTAADTQYF
TRBV11-1	NA	TRBJ2-7	TRBD2	TGTGCCAGCAGCCGGGGGGTAACCTACGAGCAGTACTTC	CASSRGVTYEQYF
TRBV27	NA	TRBJ1-1	NA	TGTGCCAGCAGTTTAACTAGCAGGGTTAACACTGAAGCTTTCTTT	CASSLTSRVNTEAFF
TRBV3-1/TRBV3-2	NA	TRBJ2-7	NA	TGTGCCAGCAGCACCCGGGCTGCGGGGGAGCAGTACTTC	CASSTRAAGEQYF
TRBV29-1	NA	TRBJ2-1	NA	TGCAGCGTTGTTATCACTCCGCAGGGCTCCTACAATGAGCAGTTCTTC	CSVVITPQGSYNEQFF
TRBV19	NA	TRBJ1-1	NA	TGTGCCAGTCTGAGTCGTCGGGGGGGTTTTAACACTGAAGCTTTCTTT	CASLSRRGGFNTEAFF
TRBV29-1	NA	TRBJ2-7	NA	TGCAGCGCTTCCAGACGGCTAGCTCGGGGCTCCTACGAGCAGTACTTC	CSASRRLARGSYEQYF
TRBV7-9	NA	TRBJ1-2	TRBD1	TGTGCCAGCAGCTTCCGGGACAGCGGTGCCTACACCTTC	CASSFRDSGAYTF
TRBV27	NA	TRBJ1-1	TRBD1	TGTGCCAGCAGATCCAGGGGGCGACACACTGAAGCTTTCTTT	CASRSRGRHTEAFF
TRBV27	NA	TRBJ2-7	NA	TGTGCCAGCAGTTTTACAGAGGAGCAGTACTTC	CASSFTEEQYF
TRBV5-1	NA	TRBJ2-4	NA	TGCGCCAGCAGCGGGGAACAGGGTACGGACATTCAGTACTTC	CASSGEQGTDIQYF
TRBV6-5	once	TRBJ2-2	TRBD2	TGTGCCAGCAGGGGAACCGGGAGGACCGGGGAGCTGTTTTTT	CASRGTGRTGELFF
TRBV29-1	few	TRBJ1-1	NA	TGCAGCGTTGATCGGGGGGGGAACACTGAAGCTTTCTTT	CSVDRGGNTEAFF
TRBV28	NA	TRBJ1-1	NA	TGTGCCAGCAGTCGGGATCGGAGGGGCGACACTGAAGCTTTCTTT	CASSRDRRGDTEAFF